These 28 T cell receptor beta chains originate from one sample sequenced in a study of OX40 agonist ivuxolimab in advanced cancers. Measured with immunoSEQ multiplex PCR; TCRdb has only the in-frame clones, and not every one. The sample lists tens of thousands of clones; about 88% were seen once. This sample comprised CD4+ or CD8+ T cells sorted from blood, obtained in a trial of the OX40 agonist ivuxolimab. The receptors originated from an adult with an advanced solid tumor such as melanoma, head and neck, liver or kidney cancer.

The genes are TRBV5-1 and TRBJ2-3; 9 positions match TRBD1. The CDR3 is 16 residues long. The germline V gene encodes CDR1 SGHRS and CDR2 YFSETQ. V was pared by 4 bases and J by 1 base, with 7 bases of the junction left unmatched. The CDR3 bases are TGCGCCAGCAGCGCACAGGGGGCGCGGGGCACAGATACGCAGTATTTT. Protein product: CASSAQGARGTDTQYF.

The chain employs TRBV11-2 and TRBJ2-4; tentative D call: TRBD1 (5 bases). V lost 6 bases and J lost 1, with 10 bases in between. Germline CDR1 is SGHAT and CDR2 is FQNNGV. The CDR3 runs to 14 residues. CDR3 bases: TGTGCCAGCAGACCCTCAGGGGCCAAAAACATTCAGTACTTC. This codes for CASRPSGAKNIQYF.

The CDR3: CASRDSNTGELFF. The CDR3 DNA reads TGTGCCAGCAGGGACAGTAACACCGGGGAGCTGTTTTTT. The chain has TRBV9 and TRBJ2-2, with D possibly matching TRBD1 (6 bases). V shed 5 bases and J shed 2 bases, with 7 bases lying between them. Germline values: CDR1 SGDLS, CDR2 YYNGEE. The CDR3 length is 13 residues. Full variable domain (rest looked up from reference TRBV9 and TRBJ2-2): DSGVTQTPKHLITATGQRVTLRCSPRSGDLSVYWYQQSLDQGLQFLIQYYNGEERAKGNILERFSAQQFPDLHSELNLSSLELGDSALYFCASRDSNTGELFFGEGSRLTVL.

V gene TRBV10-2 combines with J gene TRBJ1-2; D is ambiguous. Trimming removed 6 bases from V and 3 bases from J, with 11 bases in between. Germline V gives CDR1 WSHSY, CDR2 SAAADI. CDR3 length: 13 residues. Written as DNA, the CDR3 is TGCGCCAGCAGGCCGACATTCGACTATGGCTACACCTTC. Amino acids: CASRPTFDYGYTF.

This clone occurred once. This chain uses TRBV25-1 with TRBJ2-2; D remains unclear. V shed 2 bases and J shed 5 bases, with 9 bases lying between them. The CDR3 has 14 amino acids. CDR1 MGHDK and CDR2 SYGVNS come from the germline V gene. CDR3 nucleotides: TGTGCCAGCAGTGAACTGTATAATACCGGGGAGCTGTTTTTT. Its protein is CASSELYNTGELFF.

The CDR3: CASSIIRRGNQPQHF. In nucleotides, the CDR3 is TGTGCCAGTAGTATAATAAGGAGGGGCAATCAGCCCCAGCATTTT. This chain connects TRBV19 to TRBJ1-5; D is undetermined. The CDR3 is 15 residues long. CDR1 and CDR2 (germline): LNHDA, SQIVND (reference sequence). The V end lost 2 bases, the J end lost 2 bases, and 10 bases lay between the germline ends. Drawing the rest from reference TRBV19 and TRBJ1-5, the complete variable domain is DGGITQSPKYLFRKEGQNVTLSCEQNLNHDAMYWYRQDPGQGLRLIYYSQIVNDFQKGDIAEGYSVSREKKESFPLTVTSAQKNPTAFYLCASSIIRRGNQPQHFGDGTRLSIL.

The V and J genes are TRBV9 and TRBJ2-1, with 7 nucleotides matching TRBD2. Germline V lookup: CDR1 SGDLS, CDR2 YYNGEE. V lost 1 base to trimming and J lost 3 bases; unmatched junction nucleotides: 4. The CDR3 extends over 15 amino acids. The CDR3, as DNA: TGTGCCAGCAGCGTAAGCGGGAATAACTACAATGAGCAGTTCTTC. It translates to CASSVSGNNYNEQFF.

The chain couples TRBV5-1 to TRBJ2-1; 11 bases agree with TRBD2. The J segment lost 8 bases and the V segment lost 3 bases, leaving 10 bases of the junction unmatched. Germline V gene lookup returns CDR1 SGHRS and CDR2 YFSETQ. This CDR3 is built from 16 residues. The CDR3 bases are TGCGCCAGCAGCTGGTTGACTAGCGGGATTGGCCATGAGCAGTTCTTC. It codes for CASSWLTSGIGHEQFF. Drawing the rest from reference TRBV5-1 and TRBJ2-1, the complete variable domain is KAGVTQTPRYLIKTRGQQVTLSCSPISGHRSVSWYQQTPGQGLQFLFEYFSETQRNKGNFPGRFSGRQFSNSRSEMNVSTLELGDSALYLCASSWLTSGIGHEQFFGPGTRLTVL.

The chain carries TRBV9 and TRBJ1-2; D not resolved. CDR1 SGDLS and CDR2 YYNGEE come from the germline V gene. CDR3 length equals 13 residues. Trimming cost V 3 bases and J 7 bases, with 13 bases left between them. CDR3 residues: CASSGSGRAGYTF. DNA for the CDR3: TGTGCCAGCAGCGGCAGTGGGAGAGCTGGCTACACCTTC.

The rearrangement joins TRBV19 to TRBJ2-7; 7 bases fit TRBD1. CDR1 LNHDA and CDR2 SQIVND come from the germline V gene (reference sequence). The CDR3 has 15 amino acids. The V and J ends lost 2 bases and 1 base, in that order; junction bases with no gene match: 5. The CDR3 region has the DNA TGTGCCAGTAGTATAAGGGCAGGGGGTTCCTACGAGCAGTACTTC. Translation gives CASSIRAGGSYEQYF.

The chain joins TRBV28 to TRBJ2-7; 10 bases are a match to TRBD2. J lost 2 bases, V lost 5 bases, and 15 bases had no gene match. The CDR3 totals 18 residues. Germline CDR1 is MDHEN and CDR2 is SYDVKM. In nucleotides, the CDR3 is TGTGCCAGCAGTCCCGGGGGGCTAGCGGGAGTGTTGGCCTACGAGCAGTACTTC. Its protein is CASSPGGLAGVLAYEQYF.

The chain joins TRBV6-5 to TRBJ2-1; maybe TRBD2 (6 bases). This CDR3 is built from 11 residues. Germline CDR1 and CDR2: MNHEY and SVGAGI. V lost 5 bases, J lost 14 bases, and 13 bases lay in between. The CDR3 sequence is CASSQLGGKFF. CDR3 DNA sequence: TGTGCCAGCAGTCAACTGGGGGGTAAGTTCTTC.

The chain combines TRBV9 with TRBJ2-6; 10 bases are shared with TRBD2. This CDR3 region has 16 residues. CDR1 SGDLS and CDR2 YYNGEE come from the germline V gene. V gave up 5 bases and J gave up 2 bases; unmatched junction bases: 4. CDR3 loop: CASSRAGGTGANVLTF. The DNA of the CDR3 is TGTGCCAGCAGTCGAGCGGGAGGGACTGGGGCCAACGTCCTGACTTTC.

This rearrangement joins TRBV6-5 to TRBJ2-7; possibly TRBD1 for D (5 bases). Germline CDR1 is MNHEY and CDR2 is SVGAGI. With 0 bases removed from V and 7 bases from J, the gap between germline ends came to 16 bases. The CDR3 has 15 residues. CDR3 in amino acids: CASSYSPQFRVEQYF. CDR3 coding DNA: TGTGCCAGCAGTTACTCCCCACAGTTCAGGGTGGAGCAGTACTTC.

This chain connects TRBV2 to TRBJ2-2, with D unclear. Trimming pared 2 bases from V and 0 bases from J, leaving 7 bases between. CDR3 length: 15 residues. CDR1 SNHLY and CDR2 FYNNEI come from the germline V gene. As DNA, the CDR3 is TGTGCCAGCAGTGAACAACGGACGAACACCGGGGAGCTGTTTTTT. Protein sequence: CASSEQRTNTGELFF. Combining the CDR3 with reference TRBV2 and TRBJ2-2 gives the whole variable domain EPEVTQTPSHQVTQMGQEVILRCVPISNHLYFYWYRQILGQKVEFLVSFYNNEISEKSEIFDDQFSVERPDGSNFTLKIRSTKLEDSAMYFCASSEQRTNTGELFFGEGSRLTVL.

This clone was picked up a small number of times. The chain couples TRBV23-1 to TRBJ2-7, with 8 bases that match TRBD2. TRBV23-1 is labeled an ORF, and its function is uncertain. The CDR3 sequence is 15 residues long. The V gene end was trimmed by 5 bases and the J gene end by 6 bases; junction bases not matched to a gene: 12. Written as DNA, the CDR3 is TGCGCCAGCAGTACCGTGGGAGCGGGAGAGCGCGAGCAGTACTTC. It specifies CASSTVGAGEREQYF.

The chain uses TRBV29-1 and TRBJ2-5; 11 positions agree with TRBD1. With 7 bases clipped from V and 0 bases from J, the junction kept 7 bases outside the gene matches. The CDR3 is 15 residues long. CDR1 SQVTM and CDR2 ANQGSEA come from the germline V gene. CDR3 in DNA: TGCAGCGCCGGGGGGACAGGGGGATACCAAGAGACCCAGTACTTC. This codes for CSAGGTGGYQETQYF.

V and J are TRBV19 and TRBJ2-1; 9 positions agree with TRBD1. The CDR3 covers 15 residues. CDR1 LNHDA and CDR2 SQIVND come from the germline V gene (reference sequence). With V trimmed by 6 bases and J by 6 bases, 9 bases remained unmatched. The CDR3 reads CASRQPGQGPNEQFF. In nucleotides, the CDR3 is TGTGCCAGTAGACAACCGGGACAGGGTCCCAATGAGCAGTTCTTC.

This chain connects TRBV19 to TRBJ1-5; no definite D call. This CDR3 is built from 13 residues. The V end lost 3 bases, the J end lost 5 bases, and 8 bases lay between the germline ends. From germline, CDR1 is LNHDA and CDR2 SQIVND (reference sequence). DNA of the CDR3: TGTGCCAGTAGTATCGTTTCTGATCAGCCCCAGCATTTT. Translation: CASSIVSDQPQHF.

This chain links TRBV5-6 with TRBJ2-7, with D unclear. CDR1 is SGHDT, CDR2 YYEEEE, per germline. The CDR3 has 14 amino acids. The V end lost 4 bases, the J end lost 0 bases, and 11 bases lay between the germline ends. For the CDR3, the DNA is TGTGCCAGCAGCCCCAGGAGATACTCCTACGAGCAGTACTTC. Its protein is CASSPRRYSYEQYF.

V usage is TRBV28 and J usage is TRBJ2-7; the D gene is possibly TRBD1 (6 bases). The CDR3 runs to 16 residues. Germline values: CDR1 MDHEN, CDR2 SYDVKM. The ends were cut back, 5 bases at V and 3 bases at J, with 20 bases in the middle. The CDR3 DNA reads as TGTGCCAGCAGTCCGGGCGGGTTGACAGGAGACTACGAGCAGTACTTC. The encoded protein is CASSPGGLTGDYEQYF.

The CDR3, as DNA: TGTGCCAGTAGTTTTAGGGCGGGAGCCGGCACAGATACGCAGTATTTT. It is translated as CASSFRAGAGTDTQYF. The rearrangement joins TRBV19 to TRBJ2-3, with 7 bases lining up with TRBD2. V was pared by 5 bases and J by 1 base, with 9 bases of the junction left unmatched. The CDR3 runs 16 residues. The V gene's germline CDR1 is LNHDA and CDR2 SQIVND (reference sequence).

DNA of the CDR3: TGTGCCAGTAGTAGAGGACAGGACAGAGAGACCCAGTACTTC. It yields the protein CASSRGQDRETQYF. V usage is TRBV19 and J usage is TRBJ2-5, with TRBD1 identical over 7 bases. The germline gives CDR1 LNHDA, CDR2 SQIVND (reference sequence). This CDR3 region has 14 residues. J was trimmed by 4 bases and V by 4 bases; bases with no gene match: 6.

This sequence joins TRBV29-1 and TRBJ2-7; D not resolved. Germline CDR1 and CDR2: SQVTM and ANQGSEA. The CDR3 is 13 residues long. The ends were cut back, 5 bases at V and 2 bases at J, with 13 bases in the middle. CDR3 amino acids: CSVSIPRTYEQYF. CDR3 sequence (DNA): TGCAGCGTTTCTATCCCGAGAACCTACGAGCAGTACTTC.

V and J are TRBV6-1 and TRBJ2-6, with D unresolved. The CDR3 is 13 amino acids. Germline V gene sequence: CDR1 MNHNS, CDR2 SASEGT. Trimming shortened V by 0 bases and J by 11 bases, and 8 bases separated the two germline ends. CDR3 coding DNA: TGTGCCAGCAGTGAAGCAGGCCGACACGTCCTGACTTTC. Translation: CASSEAGRHVLTF.

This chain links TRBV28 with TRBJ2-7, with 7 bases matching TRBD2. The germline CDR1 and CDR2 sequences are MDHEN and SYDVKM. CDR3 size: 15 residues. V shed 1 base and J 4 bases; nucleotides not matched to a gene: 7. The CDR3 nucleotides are TGTGCCAGCAGTTTATTCCGCGGGAGAGGTTACGAGCAGTACTTC. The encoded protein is CASSLFRGRGYEQYF.

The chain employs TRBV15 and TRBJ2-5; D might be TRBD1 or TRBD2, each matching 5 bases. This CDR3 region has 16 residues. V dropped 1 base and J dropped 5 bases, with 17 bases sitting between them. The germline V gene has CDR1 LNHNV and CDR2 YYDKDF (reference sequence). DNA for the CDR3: TGTGCCACCAGCAGAGGCAAGGGACCATTAGGCGAGACCCAGTACTTC. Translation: CATSRGKGPLGETQYF.

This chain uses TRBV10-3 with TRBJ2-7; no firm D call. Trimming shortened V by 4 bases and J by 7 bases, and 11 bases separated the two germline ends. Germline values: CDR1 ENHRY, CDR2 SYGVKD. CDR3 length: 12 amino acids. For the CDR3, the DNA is TGTGCCATCAGTGTCTCGGGTGGAGAGCAGTACTTC. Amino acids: CAISVSGGEQYF.